This T cell receptor (beta chain) was captured in a study of blood T cell repertoires in COVID-19. Study details: The analysed material was cDNA or gDNA that came from T cells, B-cell-depleted T cells, or PBMCs.

The CDR3 runs 13 residues. Germline-derived CDR1 and CDR2 are SGHRS and YFSETQ. Trimming stripped 6 bases from V and 0 bases from J, with 8 bases between. The data were produced by immunoSEQ multiplex PCR, yet TCRdb's version contains in-frame clones alone and is incomplete. This sample has around 50,000 clones, with more than 70% found just once. The genes are TRBV5-1 and TRBJ2-3; D is possibly TRBD2 (5 bases). The TCR sequence derives from a man aged 50 or older with active COVID-19. The sample consisted of peripheral blood. The CDR3 DNA sequence: TGCGCCAGCACCGGGGAGAGCACAGATACGCAGTATTTT. This encodes CASTGESTDTQYF.